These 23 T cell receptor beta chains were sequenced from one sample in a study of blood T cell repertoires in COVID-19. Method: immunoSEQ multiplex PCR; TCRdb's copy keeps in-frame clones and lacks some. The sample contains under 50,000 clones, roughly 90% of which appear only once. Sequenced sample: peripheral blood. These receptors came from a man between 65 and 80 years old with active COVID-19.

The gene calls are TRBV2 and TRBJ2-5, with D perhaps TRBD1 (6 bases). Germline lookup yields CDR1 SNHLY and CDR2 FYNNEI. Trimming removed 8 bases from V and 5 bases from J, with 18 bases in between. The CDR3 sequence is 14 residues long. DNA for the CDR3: TGTGCCAGCCAGAGAGGGGGACCCGACGAGACCCAGTACTTC. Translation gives CASQRGGPDETQYF.

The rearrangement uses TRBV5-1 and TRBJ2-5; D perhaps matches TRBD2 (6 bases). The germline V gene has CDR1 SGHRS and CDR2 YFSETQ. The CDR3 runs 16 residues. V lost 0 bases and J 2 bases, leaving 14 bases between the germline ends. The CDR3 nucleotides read TGCGCCAGCAGCTTGGCCGGGGCTAGCGAACAAGAGACCCAGTACTTC. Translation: CASSLAGASEQETQYF.

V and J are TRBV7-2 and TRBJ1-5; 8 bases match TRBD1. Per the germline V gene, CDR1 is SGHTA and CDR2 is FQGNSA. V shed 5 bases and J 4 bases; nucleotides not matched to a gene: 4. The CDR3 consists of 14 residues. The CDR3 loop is CASSQTGGNQPQHF. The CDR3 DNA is TGTGCCAGCAGCCAAACAGGGGGAAATCAGCCCCAGCATTTT.

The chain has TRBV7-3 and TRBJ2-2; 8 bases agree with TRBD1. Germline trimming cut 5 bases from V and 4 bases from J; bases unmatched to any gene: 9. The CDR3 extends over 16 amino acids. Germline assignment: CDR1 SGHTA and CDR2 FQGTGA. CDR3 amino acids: CASSPYQGAGTGELFF. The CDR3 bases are TGTGCCAGCAGCCCGTATCAGGGGGCTGGCACCGGGGAGCTGTTTTTT.

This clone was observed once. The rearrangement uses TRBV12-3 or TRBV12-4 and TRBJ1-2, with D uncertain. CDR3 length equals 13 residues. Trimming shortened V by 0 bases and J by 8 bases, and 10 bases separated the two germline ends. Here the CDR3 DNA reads TGTGCCAGCAGTTTAGCTTGGGCGGGAGGCTACACCTTC. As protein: CASSLAWAGGYTF.

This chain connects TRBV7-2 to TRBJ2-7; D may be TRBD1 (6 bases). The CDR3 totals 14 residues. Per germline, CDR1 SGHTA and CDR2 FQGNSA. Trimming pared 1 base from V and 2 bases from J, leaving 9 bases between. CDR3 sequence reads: CASSLGTAAYEQYF. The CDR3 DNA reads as TGTGCCAGCAGCTTAGGGACAGCGGCCTACGAGCAGTACTTC.

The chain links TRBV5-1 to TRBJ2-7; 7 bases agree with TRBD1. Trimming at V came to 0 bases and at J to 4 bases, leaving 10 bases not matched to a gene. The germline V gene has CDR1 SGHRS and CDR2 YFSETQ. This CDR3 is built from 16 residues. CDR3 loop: CASSLAAASRGYEQYF. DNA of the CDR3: TGCGCCAGCAGCTTGGCCGCGGCGTCCAGGGGGTACGAGCAGTACTTC. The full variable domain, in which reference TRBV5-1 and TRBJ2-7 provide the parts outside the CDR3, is KAGVTQTPRYLIKTRGQQVTLSCSPISGHRSVSWYQQTPGQGLQFLFEYFSETQRNKGNFPGRFSGRQFSNSRSEMNVSTLELGDSALYLCASSLAAASRGYEQYFGPGTRLTVT.

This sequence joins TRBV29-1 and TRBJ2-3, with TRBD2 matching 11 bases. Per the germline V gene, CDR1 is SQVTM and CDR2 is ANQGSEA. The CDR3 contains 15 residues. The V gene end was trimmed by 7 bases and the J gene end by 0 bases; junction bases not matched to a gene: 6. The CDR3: CSAQTSGRSTDTQYF. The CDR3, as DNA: TGCAGCGCCCAAACTAGCGGGAGAAGCACAGATACGCAGTATTTT.

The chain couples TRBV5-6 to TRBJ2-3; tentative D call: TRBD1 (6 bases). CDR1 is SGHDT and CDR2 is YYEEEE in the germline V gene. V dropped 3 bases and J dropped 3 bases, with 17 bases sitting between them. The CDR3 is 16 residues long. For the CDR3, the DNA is TGTGCCAGCAGCTATTCCCACAGGGTAGGAACAGATACGCAGTATTTT. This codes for CASSYSHRVGTDTQYF.

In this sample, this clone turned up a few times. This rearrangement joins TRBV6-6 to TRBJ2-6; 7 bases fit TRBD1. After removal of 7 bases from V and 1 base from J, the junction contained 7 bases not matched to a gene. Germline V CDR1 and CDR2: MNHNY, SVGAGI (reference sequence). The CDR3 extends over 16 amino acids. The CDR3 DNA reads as TGTGCCAGCAATAGACAGGGTAGTTCTGGGGCCAACGTCCTGACTTTC. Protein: CASNRQGSSGANVLTF.

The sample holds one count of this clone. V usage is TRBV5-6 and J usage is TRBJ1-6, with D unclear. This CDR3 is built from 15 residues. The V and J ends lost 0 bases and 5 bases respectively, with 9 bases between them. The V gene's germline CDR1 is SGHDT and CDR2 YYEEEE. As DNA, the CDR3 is TGTGCCAGCAGCTTGGGCCTGCGAGATAATTCACCCCTCCACTTT. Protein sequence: CASSLGLRDNSPLHF. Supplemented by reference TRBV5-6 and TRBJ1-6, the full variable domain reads DAGVTQSPTHLIKTRGQQVTLRCSPKSGHDTVSWYQQALGQGPQFIFQYYEEEERQRGNFPDRFSGHQFPNYSSELNVNALLLGDSALYLCASSLGLRDNSPLHFGNGTRLTVT.

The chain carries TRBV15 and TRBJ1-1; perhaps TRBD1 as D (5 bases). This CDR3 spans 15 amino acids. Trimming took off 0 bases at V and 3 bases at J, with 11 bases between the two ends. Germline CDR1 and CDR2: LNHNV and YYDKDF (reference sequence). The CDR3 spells CATSREGTPYTEAFF. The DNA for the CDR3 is TGTGCCACCAGCAGAGAGGGGACTCCCTACACTGAAGCTTTCTTT.

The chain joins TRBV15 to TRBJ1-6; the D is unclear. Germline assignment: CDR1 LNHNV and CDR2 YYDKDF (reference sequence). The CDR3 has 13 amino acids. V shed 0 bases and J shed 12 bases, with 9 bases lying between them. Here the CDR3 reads CATSRDPEGPLHF. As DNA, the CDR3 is TGTGCCACCAGCAGAGATCCCGAGGGACCCCTCCACTTT.

CDR3 residues: CASDPGNTGELFF. For the CDR3, the DNA is TGTGCCAGCGACCCAGGGAACACCGGGGAGCTGTTTTTT. J is TRBJ2-2 and V is TRBV9; no clear D gene. The CDR3 is 13 residues long. CDR1 is SGDLS, CDR2 YYNGEE, per germline. V shed 7 bases and J shed 1 base, with 8 bases lying between them.

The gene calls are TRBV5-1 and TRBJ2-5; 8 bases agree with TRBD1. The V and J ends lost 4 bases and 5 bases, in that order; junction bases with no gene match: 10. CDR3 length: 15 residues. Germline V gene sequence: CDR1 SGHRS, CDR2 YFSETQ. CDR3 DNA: TGCGCCAGCAGCGCGGGACAGGCAAGGAAGGAGACCCAGTACTTC. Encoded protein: CASSAGQARKETQYF.

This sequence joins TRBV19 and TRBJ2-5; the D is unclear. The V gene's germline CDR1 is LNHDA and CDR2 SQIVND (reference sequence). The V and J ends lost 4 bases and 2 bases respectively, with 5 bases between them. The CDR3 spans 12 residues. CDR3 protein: CASSNLQETQYF. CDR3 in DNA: TGTGCCAGTAGTAACTTACAAGAGACCCAGTACTTC.

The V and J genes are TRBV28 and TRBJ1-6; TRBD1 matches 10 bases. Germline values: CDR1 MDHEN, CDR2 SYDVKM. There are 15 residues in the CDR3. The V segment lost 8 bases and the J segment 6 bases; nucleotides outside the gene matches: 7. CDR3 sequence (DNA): TGTGCCAGCTACGACAGGGGGCCCGGTAATTCACCCCTCCACTTT. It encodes CASYDRGPGNSPLHF.

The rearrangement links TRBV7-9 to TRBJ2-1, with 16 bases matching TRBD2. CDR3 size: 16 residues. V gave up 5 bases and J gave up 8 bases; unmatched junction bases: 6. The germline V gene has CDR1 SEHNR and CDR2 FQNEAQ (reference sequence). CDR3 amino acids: CASSTGTSGRADEQFF. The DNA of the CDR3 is TGTGCCAGCAGCACCGGGACTAGCGGGAGGGCCGATGAGCAGTTCTTC. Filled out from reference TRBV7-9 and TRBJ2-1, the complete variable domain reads DTGVSQNPRHKITKRGQNVTFRCDPISEHNRLYWYRQTLGQGPEFLTYFQNEAQLEKSRLLSDRFSAERPKGSFSTLEIQRTEQGDSAMYLCASSTGTSGRADEQFFGPGTRLTVL.

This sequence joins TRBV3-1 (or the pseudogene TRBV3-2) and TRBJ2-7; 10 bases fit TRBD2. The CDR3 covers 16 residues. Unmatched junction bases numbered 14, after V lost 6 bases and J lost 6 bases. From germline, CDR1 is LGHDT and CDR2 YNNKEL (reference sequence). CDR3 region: CASSRRRTSGMGEQYF. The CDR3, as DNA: TGTGCCAGCAGTCGCCGACGGACTAGCGGAATGGGCGAGCAGTACTTC.

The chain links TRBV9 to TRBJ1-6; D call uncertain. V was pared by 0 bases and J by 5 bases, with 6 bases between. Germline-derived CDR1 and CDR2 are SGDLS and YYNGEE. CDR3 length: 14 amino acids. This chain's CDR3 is CASSVAGHNSPLHF. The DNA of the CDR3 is TGTGCCAGCAGCGTAGCAGGTCATAATTCACCCCTCCACTTT.

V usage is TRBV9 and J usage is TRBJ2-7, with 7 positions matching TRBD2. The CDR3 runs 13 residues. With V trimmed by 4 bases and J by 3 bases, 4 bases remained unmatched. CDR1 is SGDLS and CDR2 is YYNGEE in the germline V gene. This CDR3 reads CASSPGGGYEQYF. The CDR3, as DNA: TGTGCCAGCAGCCCGGGGGGAGGCTACGAGCAGTACTTC.

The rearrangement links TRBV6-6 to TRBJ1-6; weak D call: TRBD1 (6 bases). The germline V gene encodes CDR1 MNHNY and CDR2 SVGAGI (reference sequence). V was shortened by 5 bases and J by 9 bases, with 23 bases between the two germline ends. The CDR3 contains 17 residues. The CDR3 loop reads CASSPKGLKGGVSPLHF. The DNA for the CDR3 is TGTGCCAGCAGTCCTAAGGGGCTGAAGGGGGGGGTTTCACCCCTCCACTTT.

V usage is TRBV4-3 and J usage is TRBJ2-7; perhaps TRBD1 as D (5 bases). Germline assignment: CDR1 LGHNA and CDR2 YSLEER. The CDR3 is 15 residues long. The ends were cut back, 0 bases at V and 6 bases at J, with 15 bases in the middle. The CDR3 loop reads CASSQDPRQGGEQYF. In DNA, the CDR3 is TGCGCCAGCAGCCAAGACCCGCGGCAGGGCGGCGAGCAGTACTTC.